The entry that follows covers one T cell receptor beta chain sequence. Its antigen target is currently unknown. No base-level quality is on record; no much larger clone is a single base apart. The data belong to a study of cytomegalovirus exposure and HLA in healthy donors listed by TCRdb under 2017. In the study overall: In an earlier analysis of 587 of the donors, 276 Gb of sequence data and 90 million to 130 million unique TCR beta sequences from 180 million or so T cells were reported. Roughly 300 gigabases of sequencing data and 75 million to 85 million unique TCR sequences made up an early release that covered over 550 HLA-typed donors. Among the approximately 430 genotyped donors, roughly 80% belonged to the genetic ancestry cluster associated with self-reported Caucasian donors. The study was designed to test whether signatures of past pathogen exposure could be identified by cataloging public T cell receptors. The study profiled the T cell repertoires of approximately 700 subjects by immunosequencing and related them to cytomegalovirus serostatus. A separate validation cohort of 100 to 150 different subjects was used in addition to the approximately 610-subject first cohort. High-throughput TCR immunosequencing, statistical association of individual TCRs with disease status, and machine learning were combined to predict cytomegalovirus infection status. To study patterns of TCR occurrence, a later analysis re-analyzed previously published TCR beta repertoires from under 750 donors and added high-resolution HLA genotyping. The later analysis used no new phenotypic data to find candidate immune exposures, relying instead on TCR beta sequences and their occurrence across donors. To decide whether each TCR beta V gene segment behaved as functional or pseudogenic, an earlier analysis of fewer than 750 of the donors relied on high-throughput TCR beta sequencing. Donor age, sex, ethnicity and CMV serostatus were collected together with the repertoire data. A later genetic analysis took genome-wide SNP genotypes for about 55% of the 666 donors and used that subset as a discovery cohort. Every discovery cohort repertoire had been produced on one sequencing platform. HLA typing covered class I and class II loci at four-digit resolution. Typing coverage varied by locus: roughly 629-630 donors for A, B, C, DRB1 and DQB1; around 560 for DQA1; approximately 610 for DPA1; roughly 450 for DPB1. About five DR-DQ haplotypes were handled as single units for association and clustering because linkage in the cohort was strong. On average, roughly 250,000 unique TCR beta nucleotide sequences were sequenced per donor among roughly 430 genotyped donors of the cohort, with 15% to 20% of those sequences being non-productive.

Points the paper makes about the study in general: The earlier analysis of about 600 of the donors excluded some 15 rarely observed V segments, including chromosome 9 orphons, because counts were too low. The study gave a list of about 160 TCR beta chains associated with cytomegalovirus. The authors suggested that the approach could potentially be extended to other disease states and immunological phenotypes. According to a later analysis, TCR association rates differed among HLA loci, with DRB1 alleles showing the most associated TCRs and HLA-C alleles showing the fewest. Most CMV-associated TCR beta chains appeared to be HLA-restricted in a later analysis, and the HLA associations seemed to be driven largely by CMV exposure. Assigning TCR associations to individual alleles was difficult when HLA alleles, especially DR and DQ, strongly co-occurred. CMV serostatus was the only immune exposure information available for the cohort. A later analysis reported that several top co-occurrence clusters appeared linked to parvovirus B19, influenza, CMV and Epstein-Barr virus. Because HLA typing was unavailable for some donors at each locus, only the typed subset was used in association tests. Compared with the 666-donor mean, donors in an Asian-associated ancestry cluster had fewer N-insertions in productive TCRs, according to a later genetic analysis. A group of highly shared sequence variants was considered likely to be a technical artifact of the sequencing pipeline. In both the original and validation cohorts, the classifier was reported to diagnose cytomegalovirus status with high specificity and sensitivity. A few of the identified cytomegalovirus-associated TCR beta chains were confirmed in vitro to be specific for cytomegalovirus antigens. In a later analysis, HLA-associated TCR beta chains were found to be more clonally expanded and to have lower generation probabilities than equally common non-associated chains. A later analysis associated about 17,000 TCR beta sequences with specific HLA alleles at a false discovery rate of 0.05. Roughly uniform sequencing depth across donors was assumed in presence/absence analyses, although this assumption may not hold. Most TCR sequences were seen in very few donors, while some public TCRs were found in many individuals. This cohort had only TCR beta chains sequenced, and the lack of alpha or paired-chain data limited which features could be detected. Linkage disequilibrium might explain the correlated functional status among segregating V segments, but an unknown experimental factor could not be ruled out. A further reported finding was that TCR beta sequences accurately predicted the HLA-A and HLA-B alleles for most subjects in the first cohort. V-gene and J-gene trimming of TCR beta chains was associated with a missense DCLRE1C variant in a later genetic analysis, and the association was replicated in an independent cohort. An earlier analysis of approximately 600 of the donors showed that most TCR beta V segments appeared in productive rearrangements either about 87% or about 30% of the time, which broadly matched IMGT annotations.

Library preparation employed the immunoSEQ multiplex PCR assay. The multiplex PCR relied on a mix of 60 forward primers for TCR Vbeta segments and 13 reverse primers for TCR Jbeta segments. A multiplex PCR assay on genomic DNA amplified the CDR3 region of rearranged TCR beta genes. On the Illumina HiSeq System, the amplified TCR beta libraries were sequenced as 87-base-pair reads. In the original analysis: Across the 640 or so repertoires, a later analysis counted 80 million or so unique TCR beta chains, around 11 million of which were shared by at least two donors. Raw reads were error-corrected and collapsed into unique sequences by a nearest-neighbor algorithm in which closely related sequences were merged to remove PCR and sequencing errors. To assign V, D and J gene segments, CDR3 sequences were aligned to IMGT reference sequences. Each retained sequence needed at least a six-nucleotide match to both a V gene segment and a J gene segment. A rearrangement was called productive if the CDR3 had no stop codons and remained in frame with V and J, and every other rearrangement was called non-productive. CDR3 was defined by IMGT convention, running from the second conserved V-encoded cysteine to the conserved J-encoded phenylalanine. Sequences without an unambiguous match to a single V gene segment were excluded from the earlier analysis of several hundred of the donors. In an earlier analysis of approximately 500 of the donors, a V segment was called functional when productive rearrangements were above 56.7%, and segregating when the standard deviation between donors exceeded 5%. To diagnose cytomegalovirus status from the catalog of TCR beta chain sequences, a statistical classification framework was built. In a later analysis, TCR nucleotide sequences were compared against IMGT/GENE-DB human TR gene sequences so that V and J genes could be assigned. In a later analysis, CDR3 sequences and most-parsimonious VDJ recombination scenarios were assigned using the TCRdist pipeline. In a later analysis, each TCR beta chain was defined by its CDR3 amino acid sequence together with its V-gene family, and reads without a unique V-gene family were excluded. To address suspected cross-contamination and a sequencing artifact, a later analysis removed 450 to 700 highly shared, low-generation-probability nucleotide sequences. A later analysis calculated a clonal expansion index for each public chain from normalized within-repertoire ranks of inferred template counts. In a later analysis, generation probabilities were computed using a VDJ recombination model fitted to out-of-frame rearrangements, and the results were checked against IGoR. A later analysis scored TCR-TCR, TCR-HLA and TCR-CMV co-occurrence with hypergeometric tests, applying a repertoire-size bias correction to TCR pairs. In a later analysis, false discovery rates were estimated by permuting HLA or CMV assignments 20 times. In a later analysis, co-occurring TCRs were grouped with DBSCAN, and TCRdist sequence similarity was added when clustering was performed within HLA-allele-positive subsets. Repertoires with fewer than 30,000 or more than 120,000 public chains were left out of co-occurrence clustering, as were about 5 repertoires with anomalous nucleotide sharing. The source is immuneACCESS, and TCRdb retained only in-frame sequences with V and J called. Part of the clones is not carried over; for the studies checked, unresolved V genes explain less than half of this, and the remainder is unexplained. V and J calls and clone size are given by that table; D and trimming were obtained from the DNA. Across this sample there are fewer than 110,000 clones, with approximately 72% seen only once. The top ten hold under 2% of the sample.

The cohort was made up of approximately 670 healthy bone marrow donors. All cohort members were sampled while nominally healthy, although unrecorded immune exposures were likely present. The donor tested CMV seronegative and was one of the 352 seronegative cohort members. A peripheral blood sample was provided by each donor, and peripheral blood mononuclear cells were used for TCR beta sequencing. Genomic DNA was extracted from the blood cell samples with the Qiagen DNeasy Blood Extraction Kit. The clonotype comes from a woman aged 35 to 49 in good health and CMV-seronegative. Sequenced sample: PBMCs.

The DNA sequence is TGCGCCAGCAGCTTGGGGACAGGGGGGGCTCAAGAGACCCAGTACTTC. It translates to CASSLGTGGAQETQYF. The rearrangement combines TRBV5-1 with TRBJ2-5, with 10 bases aligning to TRBD1. Trimming takes 0 bases off V and 2 bases off J; junction bases not matched to a gene: 4. Based on the germline V gene, the CDR1 and CDR2 sequences are SGHRS and YFSETQ. The CDR3 contains 16 residues, cysteine and phenylalanine counted. Only CDR3 DNA remains: 48 bases, in frame from the first base.